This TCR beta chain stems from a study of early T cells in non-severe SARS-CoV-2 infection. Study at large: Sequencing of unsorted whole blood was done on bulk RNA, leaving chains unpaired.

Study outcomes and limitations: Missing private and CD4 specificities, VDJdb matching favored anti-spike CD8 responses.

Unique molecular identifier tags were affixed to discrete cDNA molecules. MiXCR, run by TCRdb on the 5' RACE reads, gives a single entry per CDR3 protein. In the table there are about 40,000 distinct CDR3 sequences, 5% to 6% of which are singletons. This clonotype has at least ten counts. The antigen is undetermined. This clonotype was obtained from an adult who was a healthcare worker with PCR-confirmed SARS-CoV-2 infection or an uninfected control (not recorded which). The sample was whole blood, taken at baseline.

This chain's CDR3 is CAWSVRRSYEQYF. In DNA form, the CDR3 reads TGTGCCTGGAGTGTACGACGGTCCTACGAGCAGTACTTC. The chain links TRBV30 to TRBJ2-7; D unresolved. The V and J ends lost 0 bases and 1 base respectively, with 7 bases between them. Germline CDR1 reads GTSNPN; CDR2 reads SVGIG (reference sequence). This CDR3 region has 13 residues.